The subject of this entry is one T cell receptor beta chain. As yet, its antigen is unknown. These data belong to a study of shared clonotypes between healthy human individuals. Study-wide results and caveats: When naive CD4 clonotypes were compared across a few donors, about 4.9% were shared.

Sorted-subset replicate PCRs used around 200 ng DNA, about 30,000 T cell genomes. The table came from immunoSEQ multiplex PCR; TCRdb's copy has only in-frame clones and leaves some out. The sample carries over a million clones, about 80% recorded once. Those who donated, Caucasian adults without exception, all lived in Nashville, Tennessee. The CDR3 length is 12 residues. V shed 6 bases and J 10 bases; nucleotides not matched to a gene: 6. Germline V CDR1 and CDR2: SGHTA, FQGNSA. The source of this sequence is a man between 18 and 29 years old in good health. Some clones in this sample may be carry-over from other donors' samples. The chain uses TRBV7-2 and TRBJ1-1; 9 positions match TRBD1. The sample was memory CD4+ T cells from PBMCs. Stated subset: CD45RA-negative fraction. CDR3 sequence: CASRSTGGLAFF. CDR3 DNA: TGTGCCAGCAGATCAACAGGGGGCCTAGCTTTCTTT.